This TCR beta chain is from a study of blood T cell repertoires in COVID-19. The overall study: The United States, Italy and Spain provided the acute and convalescent COVID-19 samples. From T cells, B-cell-depleted T cells, or PBMCs came the material, which was cDNA or gDNA.

Germline values: CDR1 SGDLS, CDR2 YYNGEE. The V gene lost 4 bases and the J gene lost 1 base, with 15 bases spanning the gap. The CDR3 runs to 15 residues. Study processing details: Estimation of nucleated cell counts was performed using reference gene primer amplification. The table came from immunoSEQ multiplex PCR; TCRdb's copy has only in-frame clones and leaves some out. That table furnishes V, J and clone size, whereas the DNA furnished D and trimming. The table has approximately 260,000 clones, nearly 90% seen once. Specimen: peripheral blood. J is TRBJ2-7 and V is TRBV9; D possibly corresponds to TRBD1 (6 bases). This receptor was identified in a woman between 35 and 50 years old who had recovered from COVID-19. DNA for the CDR3: TGTGCCAGCAGCACGGGACACCTAACTTCCTACGAGCAGTACTTC. Its translation: CASSTGHLTSYEQYF. Based on the CDR3 plus reference TRBV9 and TRBJ2-7, the full variable domain is DSGVTQTPKHLITATGQRVTLRCSPRSGDLSVYWYQQSLDQGLQFLIQYYNGEERAKGNILERFSAQQFPDLHSELNLSSLELGDSALYFCASSTGHLTSYEQYFGPGTRLTVT.